The 20 T cell receptor beta chains below were found in one sample sequenced in a study of T cell responses to AZD1222 COVID-19 vaccine. Assay used: immunoSEQ multiplex PCR; TCRdb lists only in-frame clones, some missing. Here the sample spans 200,000 or so clones, approximately 92% being singletons. Specimen: peripheral blood, collected on day 0 of AZD1222 vaccination. Source of these receptors: an adult in good health.

The J gene is TRBJ2-3, the V gene TRBV20-1; unclear D gene. CDR3 length: 12 amino acids. V was pared by 3 bases and J by 3 bases, with 7 bases between. Germline V CDR1 and CDR2: DFQATT, SNEGSKA (reference sequence). CDR3 residues: CSASRVTDTQYF. CDR3 DNA sequence: TGCAGTGCTAGTCGAGTAACAGATACGCAGTATTTT.

The J gene is TRBJ2-1, the V gene TRBV5-4; tentative D call: TRBD1 (5 bases). There are 16 residues in the CDR3. The V gene's germline CDR1 is SGHNT and CDR2 YYREEE (reference sequence). Trimming removed 0 bases from V and 2 bases from J, with 12 bases in between. The CDR3 DNA is TGTGCCAGCAGCTTGGGAATAGGGGTTGCCTACAATGAGCAGTTCTTC. It encodes CASSLGIGVAYNEQFF.

J is TRBJ1-1 and V is TRBV12-3 or TRBV12-4, with D unresolved. Trimming shortened V by 3 bases and J by 0 bases, and 5 bases separated the two germline ends. The CDR3 length is 13 residues. DNA of the CDR3: TGTGCCAGCAGTTTGTACCTGAACACTGAAGCTTTCTTT. This encodes CASSLYLNTEAFF.

This chain connects TRBV5-1 to TRBJ1-1; 7 nucleotides match TRBD1. CDR3 length: 15 amino acids. Germline CDR1 SGHRS, CDR2 YFSETQ. Losses at the gene ends were 5 bases for V and 3 bases for J; bases not matched to a gene: 10. CDR3 sequence reads: CASRRGPRRDTEAFF. In nucleotides, the CDR3 is TGCGCCAGCAGAAGGGGGCCCCGGCGTGACACTGAAGCTTTCTTT.

V usage is TRBV28 and J usage is TRBJ1-1, with unresolved D. The CDR3 totals 12 residues. Germline CDR1 reads MDHEN; CDR2 reads SYDVKM. Trimming cost V 3 bases and J 3 bases, with 5 bases left between them. DNA for the CDR3: TGTGCCAGCAGTTTTGGGTACACTGAAGCTTTCTTT. Its protein is CASSFGYTEAFF.

The chain carries TRBV7-9 and TRBJ1-2; TRBD1 matches at 11 bases. Germline CDR1 SEHNR, CDR2 FQNEAQ (reference sequence). V shed 5 bases, J shed 4 bases, and the junction held 3 bases outside the gene matches. The CDR3 is 14 amino acids. The CDR3 sequence is CASSPGTGGYGYTF. For the CDR3, the DNA is TGTGCCAGCAGCCCAGGGACAGGGGGCTATGGCTACACCTTC.

CDR3 amino acids: CASSLDRAYGYTF. The CDR3 region has the DNA TGTGCCAGCAGCTTGGACAGGGCCTATGGCTACACCTTC. The V call is TRBV5-8, the J call TRBJ1-2; tentatively, D is TRBD1 (6 bases). Between the trimmed V and J ends, which lost 0 bases and 4 bases, there was a span of 7 bases. The CDR3 is made up of 13 amino acids. Germline V gives CDR1 SGHTS, CDR2 YDEGEE.

This clone was found a few times. The genes are TRBV12-3 or TRBV12-4 and TRBJ2-1, with D unresolved. The CDR3 spans 11 residues. Trimming removed 6 bases from V and 9 bases from J, with 9 bases in between. CDR3 amino acids: CASRDPGEQFF. The CDR3 coding sequence is TGTGCCAGCAGGGACCCCGGTGAGCAGTTCTTC.

The V gene is TRBV7-2, the J gene TRBJ1-3; the D gene is possibly TRBD1 (6 bases). Deletions cut 5 bases from V and 0 bases from J, with 14 bases between. Germline lookup yields CDR1 SGHTA and CDR2 FQGNSA. CDR3 length: 16 residues. CDR3 sequence (DNA): TGTGCCAGCAGCCCGTGGGGGCGGCACTCTGGAAACACCATATATTTT. Translation gives CASSPWGRHSGNTIYF.

The chain couples TRBV18 to TRBJ2-2; D may be TRBD2 (6 bases). Trimming shortened V by 3 bases and J by 4 bases, and 12 bases separated the two germline ends. In germline, CDR1 is KGHSH, CDR2 LQKENI. The CDR3 is 15 amino acids. The CDR3 loop reads CASSPLVGGTGELFF. CDR3 sequence (DNA): TGTGCCAGCTCACCCCTAGTCGGGGGCACCGGGGAGCTGTTTTTT.

This rearrangement joins TRBV28 to TRBJ1-4, with D maybe TRBD1 (6 bases). Germline V gene sequence: CDR1 MDHEN, CDR2 SYDVKM. The CDR3 totals 14 residues. Deletions cut 4 bases from V and 7 bases from J, with 13 bases between. The CDR3 reads CASSSRGGGEKLFF. The CDR3 DNA follows: TGTGCCAGCAGTTCCAGGGGTGGGGGTGAAAAACTGTTTTTT.

This clone has only one observation. The rearrangement links TRBV5-4 to TRBJ1-3; tentatively, D is TRBD1 (5 bases). Trimming removed 5 bases at V and 5 bases at J, with 14 bases between. CDR3 length equals 14 residues. Per the germline V gene, CDR1 is SGHNT and CDR2 is YYREEE (reference sequence). Written as DNA, the CDR3 is TGTGCCAGCAGGAAGATGGGGGGGAGAAACACCATATATTTT. It encodes CASRKMGGRNTIYF.

The V call is TRBV7-9, the J call TRBJ1-2, with D perhaps matching TRBD1 (6 bases). Germline V gives CDR1 SEHNR, CDR2 FQNEAQ (reference sequence). V dropped 1 base and J dropped 0 bases, with 9 bases sitting between them. This CDR3 region has 15 residues. The CDR3 DNA reads as TGTGCCAGCAGCTTAGTGTCAGGGGCTAACTATGGCTACACCTTC. Translation gives CASSLVSGANYGYTF.

The genes are TRBV5-1 and TRBJ2-1; possibly TRBD2 for D (6 bases). Germline V gene lookup returns CDR1 SGHRS and CDR2 YFSETQ. The CDR3 spans 15 residues. V lost 0 bases to trimming and J lost 9 bases, with 16 bases between them. CDR3 in DNA: TGCGCCAGCAGCTTGGTTCGGGGGAGCGTAGGTGAGCAGTTCTTC. Translation: CASSLVRGSVGEQFF.

V usage is TRBV14 and J usage is TRBJ2-2, with a possible D match to TRBD1 (5 bases). Germline V gene lookup returns CDR1 SGHDN and CDR2 FVKESK. The V and J ends lost 0 bases and 2 bases respectively, with 7 bases between them. The CDR3 loop spans 15 amino acids. The CDR3 here is CASSQERGNTGELFF. In nucleotides, the CDR3 is TGTGCCAGCAGCCAAGAAAGGGGAAACACCGGGGAGCTGTTTTTT.

V is TRBV27 and J is TRBJ2-7, with 10 nucleotides matching TRBD1. The J segment lost 4 bases and the V segment lost 3 bases, leaving 3 bases of the junction unmatched. Germline loops: CDR1 MNHEY, CDR2 SMNVEV (reference sequence). CDR3 length: 14 amino acids. The CDR3 DNA follows: TGTGCCAGCAGTTTCCGGGACAGGGGTTACGAGCAGTACTTC. Translation: CASSFRDRGYEQYF.

The chain is built from TRBV24-1 and TRBJ2-3; the D is unclear. Looked up from germline, CDR1 is KGHDR and CDR2 is SFDVKD. Trimming took 2 bases from V and 7 from J, leaving 15 bases between them. CDR3 size: 15 residues. CDR3 residues: CATSDSGSGLYTQYF. CDR3 DNA sequence: TGTGCCACCAGTGATTCGGGCTCGGGTCTGTATACGCAGTATTTT.

The chain recombines TRBV27 with TRBJ2-1; D is unclear. CDR1 and CDR2 from the germline V gene are MNHEY and SMNVEV (reference sequence). The CDR3 covers 16 residues. Trimming cost V 5 bases and J 0 bases, with 14 bases left between them. The CDR3 sequence is CASSMVAASSYNEQFF. The CDR3 coding sequence is TGTGCCAGCAGTATGGTGGCGGCGAGCTCCTACAATGAGCAGTTCTTC.

This chain links TRBV28 with TRBJ1-2, with TRBD1 matching 8 bases. Germline lookup yields CDR1 MDHEN and CDR2 SYDVKM. This CDR3 is built from 14 residues. The V and J ends lost 4 bases and 6 bases, in that order; junction bases with no gene match: 7. CDR3 protein: CASSSRTGRHGYTF. CDR3 sequence (DNA): TGTGCCAGCAGTTCCCGGACAGGGCGACATGGCTACACCTTC.

This clone was seen a few times. The chain has TRBV5-6 and TRBJ2-5; 9 bases are a match to TRBD1. V gave up 4 bases and J gave up 2 bases; unmatched junction bases: 3. The CDR3 consists of 14 residues. Germline V gives CDR1 SGHDT, CDR2 YYEEEE. CDR3 residues: CASSRGTGQETQYF. CDR3 coding DNA: TGTGCCAGCAGCCGTGGGACAGGGCAAGAGACCCAGTACTTC.